This T cell receptor (beta chain) appears in the sequencing data of a study of T cells of healthy individuals. This clonotype came up a few times. Each CDR3 protein is one row after TCRdb ran MiXCR on the 5' RACE reads. The data contain about 53,000 distinct CDR3 sequences, under 15% of them singletons. V gave up 5 bases and J gave up 7 bases; unmatched junction bases: 7. Germline loops: CDR1 DFQATT, CDR2 SNEGSKA (reference sequence). This CDR3 is 13 amino acids long. This TCR came from a human donor in good health. V and J are TRBV20-1 and TRBJ2-1, with TRBD1 matching 8 bases. The CDR3 sequence: CSAPPTGENEQFF. In DNA, the CDR3 is TGCAGTGCTCCCCCGACAGGGGAAAATGAGCAGTTCTTC.